Reported below is one T cell receptor (beta chain). Its antigen is as yet unknown. This sample was taken from a study of T cell responses to AZD1222 COVID-19 vaccine. Findings and caveats of the study: Epitopes outside B.1.351 and B.1.1.7 mutated regions reportedly drew nearly half of spike TCRs. Among the donors, most were white British and more were female, and clonal diversity was possibly underestimated.

The protocol was immunoSEQ multiplex PCR, while the TCRdb copy is restricted to in-frame clones and leaves out a portion. This sample has 120,000 or so clones, with 88% found just once. This specimen consisted of peripheral blood, obtained on day 0 of AZD1222 vaccination. This clonotype originated in an adult in good health.

CDR3 DNA sequence: TGTGCCAGCAGCCCGACTAGCGGGAGCCACGAGCAGTACTTC. It is translated as CASSPTSGSHEQYF. This chain uses TRBV3-1 (or the pseudogene TRBV3-2) with TRBJ2-7; TRBD2 matches at 12 bases. V gave up 4 bases and J gave up 5 bases; unmatched junction bases: 3. This CDR3 is built from 14 residues. The germline CDR1 and CDR2 sequences are LGHDT and YNNKEL (reference sequence).